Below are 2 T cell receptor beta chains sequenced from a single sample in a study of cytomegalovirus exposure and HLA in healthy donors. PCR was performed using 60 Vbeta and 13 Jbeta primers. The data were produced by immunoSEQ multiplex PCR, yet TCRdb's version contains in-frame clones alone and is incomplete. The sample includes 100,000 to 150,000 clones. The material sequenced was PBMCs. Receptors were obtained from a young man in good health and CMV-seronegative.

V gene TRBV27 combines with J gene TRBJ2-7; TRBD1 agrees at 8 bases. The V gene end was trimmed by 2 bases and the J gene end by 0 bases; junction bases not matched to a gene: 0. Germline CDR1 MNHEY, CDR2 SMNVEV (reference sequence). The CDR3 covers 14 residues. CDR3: CASSLGTGSYEQYF. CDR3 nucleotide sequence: TGTGCCAGCAGTTTAGGGACAGGCTCCTACGAGCAGTACTTC.

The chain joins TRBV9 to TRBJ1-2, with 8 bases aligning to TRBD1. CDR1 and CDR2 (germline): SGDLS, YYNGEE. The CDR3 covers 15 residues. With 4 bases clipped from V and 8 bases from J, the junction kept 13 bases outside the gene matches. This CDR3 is CASSSRDRRAWGYTF. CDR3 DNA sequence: TGTGCCAGCAGCAGCCGGGACAGGCGGGCGTGGGGCTACACCTTC. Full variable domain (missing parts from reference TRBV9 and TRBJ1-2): DSGVTQTPKHLITATGQRVTLRCSPRSGDLSVYWYQQSLDQGLQFLIQYYNGEERAKGNILERFSAQQFPDLHSELNLSSLELGDSALYFCASSSRDRRAWGYTFGSGTRLTVV.